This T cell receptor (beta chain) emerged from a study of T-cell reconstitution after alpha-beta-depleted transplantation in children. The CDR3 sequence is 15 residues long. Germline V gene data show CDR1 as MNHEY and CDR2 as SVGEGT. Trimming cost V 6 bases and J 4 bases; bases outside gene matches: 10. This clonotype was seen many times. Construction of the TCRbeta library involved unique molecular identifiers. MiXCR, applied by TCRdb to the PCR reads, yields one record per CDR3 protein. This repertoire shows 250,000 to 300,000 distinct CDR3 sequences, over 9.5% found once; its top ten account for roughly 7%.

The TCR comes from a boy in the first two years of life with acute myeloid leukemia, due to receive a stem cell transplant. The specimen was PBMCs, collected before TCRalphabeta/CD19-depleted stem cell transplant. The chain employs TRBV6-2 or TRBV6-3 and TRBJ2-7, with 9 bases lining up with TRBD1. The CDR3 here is CASRITGTGTYEQYF. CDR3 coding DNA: TGTGCCAGCAGAATTACCGGGACAGGGACATACGAGCAGTACTTC.